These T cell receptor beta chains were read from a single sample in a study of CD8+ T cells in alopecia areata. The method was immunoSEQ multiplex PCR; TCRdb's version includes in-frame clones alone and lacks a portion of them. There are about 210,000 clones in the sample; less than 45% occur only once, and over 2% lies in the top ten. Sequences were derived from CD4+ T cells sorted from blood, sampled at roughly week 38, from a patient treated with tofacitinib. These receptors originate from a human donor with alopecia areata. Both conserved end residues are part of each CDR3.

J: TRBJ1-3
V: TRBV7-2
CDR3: CASSANRAPGNTIYF

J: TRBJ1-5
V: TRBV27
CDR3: CASSPSGTRDNQPQHF

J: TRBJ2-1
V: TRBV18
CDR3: CASSPPVRGPRGYNEQFF

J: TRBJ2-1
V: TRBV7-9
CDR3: CASSLRTSGRDEQFF

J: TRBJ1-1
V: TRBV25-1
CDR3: CASSVQGGGTEAFF

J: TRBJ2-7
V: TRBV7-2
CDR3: CASSLEYYEQYF

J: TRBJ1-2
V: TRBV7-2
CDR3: CASTPGPSGGYTF

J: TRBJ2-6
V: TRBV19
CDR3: CASSISLTAASSGANVLTF

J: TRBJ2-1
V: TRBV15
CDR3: CATSRLGQGLNEQFF

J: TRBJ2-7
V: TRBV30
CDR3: CAWSVNLGGRASYEQYF

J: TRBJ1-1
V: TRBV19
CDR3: CASSAGLANTEAFF

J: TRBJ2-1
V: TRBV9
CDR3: CASSVGEGNEQFF

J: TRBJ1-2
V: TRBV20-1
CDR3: CSAMGGGYTF

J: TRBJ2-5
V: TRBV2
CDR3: CAQRGRGFQETQYF

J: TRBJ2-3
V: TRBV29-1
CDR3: CSVSGTSESTDTQYF

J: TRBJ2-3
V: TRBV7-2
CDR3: CASSLLGASTDTQYF

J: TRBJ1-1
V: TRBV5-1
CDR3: CASSLTGNVNTEAFF

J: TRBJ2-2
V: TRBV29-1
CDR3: CSAERTGELFF

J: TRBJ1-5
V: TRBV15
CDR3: CATSRDRQGAKQPQHF

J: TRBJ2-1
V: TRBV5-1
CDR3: CASSSLAGGGNEQFF

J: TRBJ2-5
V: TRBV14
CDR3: CASSQVDQETQYF

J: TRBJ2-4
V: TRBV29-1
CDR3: CSAETGERSIQYF

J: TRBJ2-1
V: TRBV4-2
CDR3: CASSQGRDYSYNEQFF